The source of this T cell receptor (beta chain) is a study of blood T cell repertoires in COVID-19. About the study: Sources were T cells, B-cell-depleted T cells, or PBMCs; the material itself was cDNA or gDNA.

Cohort allocation depended upon clinical history that participants reported. TCRdb's copy holds only in-frame clones and misses some; the assay was immunoSEQ multiplex PCR. The sample consists of almost 200,000 clones, around 89% of them appearing once. CDR3 length: 12 residues. Germline values: CDR1 SGHNT, CDR2 YYREEE (reference sequence). V lost 0 bases and J 10 bases, leaving 8 bases between the germline ends. Sequenced material: PBMCs or T cells enriched from blood (not recorded which). This rearrangement joins TRBV5-4 to TRBJ2-1; D is unresolved. This receptor was identified in a woman aged 18-29 years who had recovered from COVID-19. Here the CDR3 DNA reads TGTGCCAGCAGCTTGGGCGAACGCGAGCAGTTCTTC. Residues: CASSLGEREQFF.